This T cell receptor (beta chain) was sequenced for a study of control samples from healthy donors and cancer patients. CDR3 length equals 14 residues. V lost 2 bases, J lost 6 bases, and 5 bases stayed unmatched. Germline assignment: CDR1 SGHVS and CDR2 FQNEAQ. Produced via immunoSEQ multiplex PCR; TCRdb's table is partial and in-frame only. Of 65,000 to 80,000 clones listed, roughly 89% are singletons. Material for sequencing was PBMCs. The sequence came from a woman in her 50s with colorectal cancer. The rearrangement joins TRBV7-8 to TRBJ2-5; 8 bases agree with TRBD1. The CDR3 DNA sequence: TGTGCCAGCAGCTTAAGTACAGGGGGTAAGACCCAGTACTTC. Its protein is CASSLSTGGKTQYF. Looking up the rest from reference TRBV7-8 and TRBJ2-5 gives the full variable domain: GAGVSQSPRYKVAKRGQDVALRCDPISGHVSLFWYQQALGQGPEFLTYFQNEAQLDKSGLPSDRFFAERPEGSVSTLKIQRTQQEDSAVYLCASSLSTGGKTQYFGPGTRLLVL.